The 3 T cell receptor beta chains reported below all come from one sample, sequenced in a study of blood T cells in healthy people across ages. Using a J-beta primer mix together with a sample-barcoded 5' primer, a second PCR was run for about 6 to 12 cycles. TCRdb used MiXCR to reprocess the 5' RACE reads, holding one entry per CDR3 protein. The sample has roughly 1.5 million distinct CDR3 sequences, roughly 43% seen once. Sequences were obtained from blood. The receptors stem from a woman between 18 and 29 years old in good health.

The table lists this clonotype with a few counts. The V and J genes are TRBV3-1 and TRBJ2-3; D remains unclear. The CDR3 consists of 16 residues. The germline gives CDR1 LGHDT, CDR2 YNNKEL (reference sequence). Trimming shortened V by 0 bases and J by 2 bases, and 12 bases separated the two germline ends. DNA for the CDR3: TGTGCCAGCAGCCAAGATTCGCGCCCCCCCACAGATACGCAGTATTTT. Its translation is CASSQDSRPPTDTQYF.

CDR3 in amino acids: CASSDGLAGAGDTQYF. The DNA of the CDR3 is TGTGCCAGCAGCGACGGACTAGCGGGAGCTGGAGATACGCAGTATTTT. V is TRBV7-2 and J is TRBJ2-3; 13 bases are shared with TRBD2. CDR1 and CDR2 from the germline V gene are SGHTA and FQGNSA. The CDR3 length is 16 residues. Trimming cost V 5 bases and J 5 bases; bases outside gene matches: 7.

The J gene is TRBJ2-5, the V gene TRBV3-1, with TRBD2 matching 12 bases. The J call may be mistaken, given a closer DNA end match to TRBJ2-7. The length of the CDR3 is 16 residues. CDR1 LGHDT and CDR2 YNNKEL come from the germline V gene (reference sequence). Here the CDR3 reads CASSQDASGGVYEQYF. The CDR3, as DNA: TGTGCCAGCAGCCAAGACGCTAGCGGGGGGGTGTACGAGCAGTACTTC.